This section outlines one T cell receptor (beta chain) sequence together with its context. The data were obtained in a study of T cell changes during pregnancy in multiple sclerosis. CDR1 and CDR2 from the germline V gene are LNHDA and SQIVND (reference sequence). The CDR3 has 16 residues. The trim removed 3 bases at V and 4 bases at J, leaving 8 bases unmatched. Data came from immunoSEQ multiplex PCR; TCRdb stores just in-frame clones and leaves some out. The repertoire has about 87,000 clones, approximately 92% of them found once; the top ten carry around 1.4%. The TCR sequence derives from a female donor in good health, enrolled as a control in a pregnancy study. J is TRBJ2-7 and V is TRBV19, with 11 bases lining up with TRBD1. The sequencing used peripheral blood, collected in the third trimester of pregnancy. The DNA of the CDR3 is TGTGCCAGTAGTATCGTATTGGGGACAGGGGGTTACGAGCAGTACTTC. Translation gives CASSIVLGTGGYEQYF.